This T cell receptor (beta chain) derives from a study of identifying expanded T cells in peripheral blood. V was shortened by 5 bases and J by 6 bases, with 14 bases between the two germline ends. From germline, CDR1 is SEHNR and CDR2 FQNEAQ (reference sequence). The CDR3 loop spans 14 amino acids. Clones were read by immunoSEQ multiplex PCR, and TCRdb kept only the in-frame ones, dropping some. The sample holds roughly 78,000 clones; roughly 90% are singletons and the top ten take more than 2.5%. Concerning this clone: What it binds is not known.

Whole-study results and caveats: Technical replicates showed about 1.1 changed clones; two weeks roughly 16; four weeks 19. Across healthy donors, higher total template counts meant significantly greater roughly 2-week count variance.

The sample was blood. This sequence was found in a person aged 18 to 70 in good health. The chain has TRBV7-9 and TRBJ2-1; D gene uncertain. Here the CDR3 reads CASSGGVAFNEQFF. CDR3 DNA sequence: TGTGCCAGCAGCGGTGGGGTAGCTTTCAATGAGCAGTTCTTC.